Each of the 27 T cell receptor beta chains below was sequenced from the same sample in a study of blood T cell repertoires in COVID-19. The method was immunoSEQ multiplex PCR; TCRdb's version includes in-frame clones alone and lacks a portion of them. The sample holds around 150,000 clones, 70% to 85% seen once. Sequencing was carried out using peripheral blood. The source is a woman aged 40-49 years with COVID-19, enrolled during active disease.

The V call is TRBV5-1, the J call TRBJ2-3, with a possible D match to TRBD2 (5 bases). The CDR3 extends over 13 amino acids. Per germline, CDR1 SGHRS and CDR2 YFSETQ. Trimming pared 7 bases from V and 2 bases from J, leaving 11 bases between. The CDR3 DNA reads as TGCGCCAGCCGCTCGAGGGACACAGATACGCAGTATTTT. Its translation: CASRSRDTDTQYF.

The chain employs TRBV9 and TRBJ2-2; D ambiguous. Trimming left V 0 bases short and J 2 bases short, with 5 bases between. Germline V gene data show CDR1 as SGDLS and CDR2 as YYNGEE. The CDR3 is 14 residues long. The CDR3 loop reads CASSVALNTGELFF. In nucleotides, the CDR3 is TGTGCCAGCAGCGTAGCCCTCAACACCGGGGAGCTGTTTTTT.

This clone was found a few times. The rearrangement joins TRBV6-5 to TRBJ1-1; a possible D gene is TRBD1 (5 bases). The CDR3 runs 14 residues. The V gene's germline CDR1 is MNHEY and CDR2 SVGAGI. Trimming cost V 6 bases and J 4 bases, with 15 bases left between them. In DNA form, the CDR3 reads TGTGCCAGCAGGTCGGATTACCAGGGCACTGAAGCTTTCTTT. This encodes CASRSDYQGTEAFF.

V and J are TRBV27 and TRBJ2-7, with 9 bases fitting TRBD1. This CDR3 region has 16 residues. V lost 5 bases and J lost 1; bases outside the gene matches: 9. Per germline, CDR1 MNHEY and CDR2 SMNVEV (reference sequence). DNA for the CDR3: TGTGCCAGCAGTCTTTTTGGACAGGGGACATCCTACGAGCAGTACTTC. Amino acids: CASSLFGQGTSYEQYF.

The rearrangement joins TRBV28 to TRBJ1-2; 7 nucleotides match TRBD1. V lost 7 bases to trimming and J lost 4 bases; unmatched junction nucleotides: 9. The CDR3 loop spans 14 amino acids. Germline V gene data show CDR1 as MDHEN and CDR2 as SYDVKM. The CDR3 loop reads CASNTLGQSYGYTF. The CDR3 DNA sequence: TGTGCCAGCAACACCCTGGGACAGTCCTATGGCTACACCTTC.

The V gene is TRBV19, the J gene TRBJ1-3, with D perhaps TRBD1 (5 bases). This CDR3 region has 17 residues. CDR1 and CDR2 from the germline V gene are LNHDA and SQIVND (reference sequence). The V gene lost 6 bases and the J gene lost 3 bases, with 21 bases spanning the gap. The CDR3 DNA reads as TGTGCCAGTAGGAGCCAGGAGGGCAGGGTTCGTGGAAACACCATATATTTT. This codes for CASRSQEGRVRGNTIYF.

This clone was counted only a few times. The V and J genes are TRBV5-1 and TRBJ2-3; D possibly corresponds to TRBD1 (6 bases). This CDR3 has 16 amino acids. Germline CDR1 and CDR2: SGHRS and YFSETQ. Deletions cut 2 bases from V and 1 base from J, with 14 bases between. The CDR3 region is CASSFSPGQGTDTQYF. Written as DNA, the CDR3 is TGCGCCAGCAGCTTTAGTCCGGGACAAGGCACAGATACGCAGTATTTT.

The CDR3 loop reads CASSYSITSGGASETQYF. CDR3 sequence (DNA): TGTGCCAGCAGTTACTCGATTACTAGCGGGGGGGCCTCGGAGACCCAGTACTTC. The V gene is TRBV6-2 or TRBV6-3, the J gene TRBJ2-5, with TRBD2 matching 13 bases. The CDR3 covers 18 residues. Germline V gene sequence: CDR1 MNHEY, CDR2 SVGEGT. Trimming cost V 0 bases and J 5 bases; bases outside gene matches: 9.

This clone was detected only once. This chain links TRBV3-1 (or the pseudogene TRBV3-2) with TRBJ2-7; 7 positions match TRBD2. The CDR3 spans 12 residues. The V gene end was trimmed by 3 bases and the J gene end by 6 bases; junction bases not matched to a gene: 2. Per germline, CDR1 LGHDT and CDR2 YNNKEL (reference sequence). In DNA, the CDR3 is TGTGCCAGCAGCCAGGGAGGGTCCGAGCAGTACTTC. This encodes CASSQGGSEQYF.

The chain joins TRBV19 to TRBJ2-5; D possibly corresponds to TRBD1 (7 bases). This CDR3 has 14 residues. Germline values: CDR1 LNHDA, CDR2 SQIVND (reference sequence). V dropped 4 bases and J dropped 3 bases, with 12 bases sitting between them. The CDR3 DNA is TGTGCCAGTAGTAAGTCAGGGGGGAAAGAGACCCAGTACTTC. Amino acids: CASSKSGGKETQYF.

This sequence joins TRBV9 and TRBJ2-1, with D possibly TRBD1 on 6 matching bases. V lost 4 bases and J 5 bases, leaving 22 bases between the germline ends. The CDR3 loop spans 17 amino acids. The germline V gene encodes CDR1 SGDLS and CDR2 YYNGEE. The CDR3 DNA reads TGTGCCAGCAGCATCAACAGGGATACTATCGCACACAATGAGCAGTTCTTC. Protein sequence: CASSINRDTIAHNEQFF.

Many counts were recorded for this clone. This chain connects TRBV28 to TRBJ2-7; 9 positions agree with TRBD2. The germline CDR1 and CDR2 sequences are MDHEN and SYDVKM. V dropped 5 bases and J dropped 2; count of bases not matched to a gene: 19. The CDR3 runs 19 residues. The CDR3 spells CASSTPIIGREGNPYEQYF. The CDR3 DNA reads TGTGCCAGCAGTACCCCCATCATCGGGCGGGAGGGAAACCCCTACGAGCAGTACTTC.

This rearrangement joins TRBV10-3 to TRBJ2-2; 7 bases are a match to TRBD1. The junction had 3 bases not matched to a gene; V was cut back by 11 bases and J by 3 bases. The CDR3 consists of 12 residues. CDR1 and CDR2 (germline): ENHRY, SYGVKD. This chain's CDR3 is CAAGTDTGELFF. The DNA for the CDR3 is TGTGCCGCCGGGACAGACACCGGGGAGCTGTTTTTT.

The chain joins TRBV30 to TRBJ2-3; weak D call: TRBD1 (6 bases). The CDR3 has 15 amino acids. Trimming stripped 2 bases from V and 5 bases from J, with 17 bases between. Germline V CDR1 and CDR2: GTSNPN, SVGIG (reference sequence). DNA for the CDR3: TGTGCCTGGAGTCCCCCCGGGACAATTCGAGATACGCAGTATTTT. Protein product: CAWSPPGTIRDTQYF.

The rearrangement links TRBV21-1 to TRBJ2-3; the table's TRBD1 call for D was not verified on the DNA. TRBV21-1 is recorded as a pseudogene. The CDR3 consists of 17 residues. The CDR3 reads CASSKVVGGPESDTQYF. The CDR3 nucleotides read TGTGCCAGCAGCAAAGTGGTTGGGGGCCCCGAATCAGATACGCAGTATTTT.

The chain is built from TRBV11-2 and TRBJ2-5, with D perhaps matching TRBD1 (5 bases). CDR3 size: 15 residues. V lost 2 bases to trimming and J lost 2 bases, with 12 bases between them. CDR1 and CDR2 (germline): SGHAT, FQNNGV. This CDR3 is CASSLRGTRQETQYF. The CDR3 region has the DNA TGTGCCAGCAGCTTAAGGGGCACAAGACAAGAGACCCAGTACTTC.

This CDR3 is CASSFRETQYF. The CDR3 bases are TGTGCCAGCAGTTTCCGAGAGACCCAGTACTTC. This chain links TRBV12-3 or TRBV12-4 with TRBJ2-5; no clear D. V gave up 3 bases and J gave up 4 bases, with 3 bases separating them. The CDR3 contains 11 residues.

The V and J genes are TRBV15 and TRBJ1-1; 9 bases are a match to TRBD1. The trim removed 3 bases at V and 8 bases at J, leaving 10 bases unmatched. Germline CDR1 and CDR2: LNHNV and YYDKDF (reference sequence). The CDR3 has 15 residues. This chain's CDR3 is CATSRGARDRAEAFF. For the CDR3, the DNA is TGTGCCACCAGCAGGGGGGCCCGGGACAGGGCAGAAGCTTTCTTT.

This rearrangement joins TRBV5-1 to TRBJ1-2; D unresolved. CDR1 is SGHRS and CDR2 is YFSETQ in the germline V gene. CDR3 length: 12 amino acids. The V end was cut by 4 bases, the J end by 8 bases, with 12 bases between. The CDR3 region has the DNA TGCGCCAGCAGCCCGGAGGGCGGGGGCTACACCTTC. This translates into CASSPEGGGYTF.

CDR3 sequence reads: CASSTRSTSTDTQYF. The CDR3 DNA sequence: TGTGCCAGCAGCACTAGATCCACTAGCACAGATACGCAGTATTTT. The chain couples TRBV7-2 to TRBJ2-3, with a possible D match to TRBD2 (5 bases). Germline CDR1 and CDR2: SGHTA and FQGNSA. The CDR3 is 15 residues long. Trimming removed 5 bases at V and 0 bases at J, with 12 bases between.

This rearrangement joins TRBV7-8 to TRBJ1-1, with 7 positions matching TRBD1. The V gene's germline CDR1 is SGHVS and CDR2 FQNEAQ. This CDR3 comprises 13 residues. With V trimmed by 4 bases and J by 4 bases, 3 bases remained unmatched. The CDR3 spells CASSSQGSTEAFF. The CDR3 DNA sequence: TGTGCCAGCAGCTCACAGGGGAGCACTGAAGCTTTCTTT.

V usage is TRBV3-1 (or the pseudogene TRBV3-2) and J usage is TRBJ1-2, with 7 bases fitting TRBD1. CDR1 is LGHDT, CDR2 YNNKEL, per germline (reference sequence). V trimming: 0 bases; J trimming: 5 bases; junction bases outside the gene matches: 12. This CDR3 comprises 17 residues. The CDR3 sequence: CASSQDPSLTGAYGYTF. CDR3 DNA sequence: TGTGCCAGCAGCCAAGACCCATCCCTTACAGGGGCGTATGGCTACACCTTC.

As to this clone: Different DNA sequences within this sample yield the same CDR3. The chain has TRBV27 and TRBJ2-1; D might be TRBD2 (5 bases). Trimming cost V 5 bases and J 0 bases, with 5 bases left between them. This CDR3 spans 13 amino acids. Germline CDR1 reads MNHEY; CDR2 reads SMNVEV (reference sequence). Written as DNA, the CDR3 is TGTGCCAGCAGTACTAGCTCCTACAATGAGCAGTTCTTC. It is translated as CASSTSSYNEQFF.

The chain employs TRBV10-3 and TRBJ1-5; a weak D match, TRBD1 (5 bases). V was trimmed by 0 bases and J by 4 bases, leaving 10 bases between them. Germline V CDR1 and CDR2: ENHRY, SYGVKD. The CDR3 runs to 15 residues. CDR3 amino acids: CAISESGQSNQPQHF. Written as DNA, the CDR3 is TGTGCCATCAGTGAGTCGGGGCAGTCTAATCAGCCCCAGCATTTT.

The chain employs TRBV5-6 and TRBJ1-1; no clear D. The germline V gene has CDR1 SGHDT and CDR2 YYEEEE. Trimming removed 4 bases at V and 1 base at J, with 11 bases between. The CDR3 has 14 residues. CDR3 amino acids: CASSPRGRNTEAFF. CDR3 DNA: TGTGCCAGCAGCCCCCGTGGGAGGAACACTGAAGCTTTCTTT.

The rearrangement links TRBV6-5 to TRBJ2-5; a weak D match, TRBD2 (5 bases). Germline-derived CDR1 and CDR2 are MNHEY and SVGAGI. The CDR3 has 15 residues. V was pared by 2 bases and J by 1 base, with 11 bases between. In DNA, the CDR3 is TGTGCCAGCAGTTACGGATCGGGGTCCCAAGAGACCCAGTACTTC. Amino acids: CASSYGSGSQETQYF.

The rearrangement joins TRBV5-4 to TRBJ2-7, with D unresolved. This CDR3 spans 12 amino acids. The germline gives CDR1 SGHNT, CDR2 YYREEE (reference sequence). V lost 5 bases, J lost 5 bases, and 11 bases lay in between. The CDR3 region is CASSYLSDEQYF. DNA of the CDR3: TGTGCCAGCAGTTACTTGTCCGACGAGCAGTACTTC.